There are a few counts of the clone carrying this T cell receptor beta chain. Its antigen is currently unknown. CD45RO/CCR7/CD25/CD127/CD95/CD27 sorting isolated CD4+ naive, central memory, regulatory and stem cell-like memory cells. This specimen belongs to a study of beta chain features in type 1 diabetes. Overall study context: Patients were similar to healthy donors in age and gender (as well as in cell yields).

Every isolated RNA sample was fully reverse transcribed, so sequencing captured expressed TCRB transcripts. Generated by immunoSEQ multiplex PCR, the TCRdb table keeps only in-frame clones and is missing some. The sample records roughly 150,000 clones, approximately 10% being singletons. V lost 4 bases and J lost 6; bases outside the gene matches: 9. This CDR3 region has 15 residues. Germline values: CDR1 SGHTA, CDR2 FQGNSA. General study findings and limits: Type 1 diabetes patients had TCRB CDR3s that were shorter (moderately but significantly so) in all four CD4+ subsets. Naive, central memory and Treg TCRB repertoires seemed to resemble each other more closely in patients than they did in healthy donors.

The sample consisted of central memory CD4+ T cells from blood. The V and J genes are TRBV7-2 and TRBJ1-5, with 7 bases matching TRBD1. The receptor was derived from a man aged 25-45 years with type 1 diabetes. CDR3 nucleotide sequence: TGTGCCAGCAGCTCCTCCCCGGCAGGGGGTCAGCCCCAGCATTTT. Translating it yields CASSSSPAGGQPQHF.